The clone carrying this T cell receptor beta chain showed up just a few times. Its target is not known. This sample was taken from a study of CD8 T cells in ankylosing spondylitis. The study, taken as a whole, reports: CD8+ by phenotype, disease-linked clones were relatively rare in peripheral blood. Existing reports had already noted some motif variants in reactive arthritis synovial fluid and blood. Significantly higher representation of disease-linked clones was reported for matched ankylosing spondylitis synovial fluid.

This CDR3 comprises 14 residues. V was clipped by 1 base and J by 10 bases, with 11 bases between them. Per germline, CDR1 SGHVS and CDR2 FQNEAQ. MiXCR was run by TCRdb on the 5' RACE reads, yielding one entry per CDR3 protein. The table shows 350,000 or so distinct CDR3 sequences, with under 15% occurring only once. Sequencing was performed on blood, either unsorted or a sorted T cell fraction (not recorded which). The chain combines TRBV7-8 with TRBJ1-6; no clear D gene. The sequence was collected from a male donor with ankylosing spondylitis or in good health (not recorded which). CDR3 amino acids: CASSLVPWWSPLHF. The CDR3 nucleotides are TGTGCCAGCAGCTTAGTACCCTGGTGGTCACCCCTCCACTTT.